Following are 28 T cell receptor beta chains from one sample sequenced in a study of T-cell memory formation after mild COVID-19 (dated by TCRdb to the early 2020s). Receptor libraries were prepared by 5' RACE. The sequencer was an Illumina NovaSeq 6000. TCRdb trimmed the raw reads at Q25, called clones with MiXCR and kept productive beta chains. Every CDR3 protein is listed once, alongside the most common genes and DNA of its rows. The sample table lists about 400,000 distinct CDR3 sequences, under 25% of them with a count of one. The ten largest account for less than 15% of the sample. Sequencing was performed on PBMCs or a T cell subset sorted from them (not recorded which). These receptors all come from an adult woman who had mild COVID-19 (a few samples of this study predate the infection). The sample titles of this study are shuffled in the database, so cell type and time point are left out; the donor was told from shared clones.

The V call is TRBV11-3, the J call TRBJ2-5; the D is unclear. CDR3 size: 13 residues. CDR1 and CDR2 (germline): SGHNT, YENEEA. The V end was cut by 0 bases, the J end by 5 bases, with 7 bases between. The CDR3 nucleotides are TGTGCCAGCAGCTTAGAGGCGAGGGAGACCCAGTACTTC. Protein sequence: CASSLEARETQYF.

V is TRBV12-3 or TRBV12-4 and J is TRBJ2-5; TRBD2 agrees at 11 bases. Trimming took 5 bases from V and 4 from J; bases not matched to a gene: 3. The length of the CDR3 is 14 residues. Written as DNA, the CDR3 is TGTGCCAGCAGTCGGACTAGCGGGCCAGAGACCCAGTACTTC. Encoded protein: CASSRTSGPETQYF.

The chain combines TRBV7-8 with TRBJ2-4, with TRBD2 identical over 7 bases. The CDR3 sequence is 16 residues long. J was trimmed by 7 bases and V by 1 base; bases with no gene match: 10. The germline V gene has CDR1 SGHVS and CDR2 FQNEAQ. The CDR3 DNA follows: TGTGCCAGCAGCTTAGTGGCCAGGTGGGGGGGGAACATTCAGTACTTC. Protein: CASSLVARWGGNIQYF.

This chain connects TRBV12-3 or TRBV12-4 to TRBJ2-7; 9 bases line up with TRBD2. CDR3 length: 18 amino acids. Trimming took 6 bases from V and 3 from J; bases not matched to a gene: 18. The CDR3 here is CASSLSPVGAGGLYEQYF. The CDR3 region has the DNA TGTGCCAGCAGCCTCTCCCCCGTCGGGGCGGGGGGGCTCTACGAGCAGTACTTC.

This clonotype was counted a few times. The chain has TRBV2 and TRBJ2-7; tentatively, D is TRBD2 (5 bases). Trimming shortened V by 6 bases and J by 3 bases, and 9 bases separated the two germline ends. Per the germline V gene, CDR1 is SNHLY and CDR2 is FYNNEI. The CDR3 runs 12 residues. CDR3 in DNA: TGTGCCAGCAGCGCCGAGGGCTACGAGCAGTACTTC. Protein: CASSAEGYEQYF.

The rearrangement joins TRBV20-1 to TRBJ2-2; a weak D match, TRBD1 (5 bases). V lost 3 bases to trimming and J lost 3 bases, with 8 bases between them. The germline CDR1 and CDR2 sequences are DFQATT and SNEGSKA (reference sequence). This CDR3 has 13 amino acids. Here the CDR3 reads CSARQGHTGELFF. The CDR3, as DNA: TGCAGTGCTAGGCAGGGTCACACCGGGGAGCTGTTTTTT.

V is TRBV24-1 and J is TRBJ2-7; D is possibly TRBD1 (6 bases). V dropped 3 bases and J dropped 9 bases, with 14 bases sitting between them. The germline gives CDR1 KGHDR, CDR2 SFDVKD. This CDR3 is 13 amino acids long. This CDR3 reads CATSDERDNGQYF. DNA of the CDR3: TGTGCCACCAGTGATGAACGGGACAACGGGCAGTACTTC.

The chain joins TRBV11-2 to TRBJ2-5; the match to TRBD2 covers 9 bases. Germline-derived CDR1 and CDR2 are SGHAT and FQNNGV. With V trimmed by 5 bases and J by 4 bases, 11 bases remained unmatched. The CDR3 consists of 16 residues. The DNA of the CDR3 is TGTGCCAGCAGCCCCGGGGCGGGAGGGCCTCGAGAGACCCAGTACTTC. It specifies CASSPGAGGPRETQYF.

This clonotype was seen a handful of times. The rearrangement links TRBV6-2 or TRBV6-3 to TRBJ1-2; 10 positions agree with TRBD1. After removal of 4 bases from V and 4 bases from J, the junction contained 6 bases not matched to a gene. Germline CDR1 and CDR2: MNHEY and SVGEGT. The CDR3 is made up of 15 amino acids. CDR3 in amino acids: CASSSTGTGVYGYTF. In DNA form, the CDR3 reads TGTGCCAGCAGTTCAACCGGGACAGGGGTCTATGGCTACACCTTC.

In this sample, this clonotype turned up a few times. The rearrangement joins TRBV5-1 to TRBJ2-4; D may be TRBD1 or TRBD2 (5 bases each). With 5 bases removed from V and 7 bases from J, the gap between germline ends came to 19 bases. Germline CDR1 reads SGHRS; CDR2 reads YFSETQ. CDR3 length: 15 amino acids. CDR3 in DNA: TGCGCCAGCAGATTTGGGGACCTGGGGACGAACATTCAGTACTTC. It yields the protein CASRFGDLGTNIQYF. The full variable domain, completed using reference TRBV5-1 and TRBJ2-4, is KAGVTQTPRYLIKTRGQQVTLSCSPISGHRSVSWYQQTPGQGLQFLFEYFSETQRNKGNFPGRFSGRQFSNSRSEMNVSTLELGDSALYLCASRFGDLGTNIQYFGAGTRLSVL.

This chain connects TRBV15 to TRBJ2-5; TRBD2 matches at 7 bases. Trimming cost V 1 base and J 5 bases; bases outside gene matches: 13. The germline gives CDR1 LNHNV, CDR2 YYDKDF (reference sequence). The CDR3 totals 17 residues. CDR3 nucleotide sequence: TGTGCCACCAGCAGAGGGCTAAGGCCTAGCGGTAGGGAGACCCAGTACTTC. Protein sequence: CATSRGLRPSGRETQYF. Filled out from reference TRBV15 and TRBJ2-5, the complete variable domain reads DAMVIQNPRYQVTQFGKPVTLSCSQTLNHNVMYWYQQKSSQAPKLLFHYYDKDFNNEADTPDNFQSRRPNTSFCFLDIRSPGLGDTAMYLCATSRGLRPSGRETQYFGPGTRLLVL.

This clonotype was detected only a few times. The chain combines TRBV11-2 with TRBJ2-2; tentatively, D is TRBD2 (5 bases). The CDR3 runs 16 residues. The V and J ends lost 2 bases and 0 bases respectively, with 10 bases between them. The V gene's germline CDR1 is SGHAT and CDR2 FQNNGV. The chain's CDR3 is CASSLWLGANTGELFF. CDR3 DNA sequence: TGTGCCAGCAGCTTATGGTTGGGAGCGAACACCGGGGAGCTGTTTTTT. Full variable domain (remainder filled in from reference TRBV11-2 and TRBJ2-2): EAGVAQSPRYKIIEKRQSVAFWCNPISGHATLYWYQQILGQGPKLLIQFQNNGVVDDSQLPKDRFSAERLKGVDSTLKIQPAKLEDSAVYLCASSLWLGANTGELFFGEGSRLTVL.

The CDR3 DNA reads as TGTGCCGCGAGTGGGCAGCTCACAGATACGCAGTATTTT. It yields the protein CAASGQLTDTQYF. The chain is built from TRBV7-2 and TRBJ2-3; D ambiguous. The germline gives CDR1 SGHTA, CDR2 FQGNSA. V was cut by 11 bases and J by 2 bases, with 14 bases left in between. The CDR3 runs to 13 residues.

This clonotype was counted between two and nine times. The chain couples TRBV9 to TRBJ1-2, with D maybe TRBD1 (6 bases). This CDR3 spans 15 amino acids. Germline CDR1 is SGDLS and CDR2 is YYNGEE. V shed 4 bases and J shed 8 bases, with 21 bases lying between them. The CDR3 spells CASSPTDSEWWGYTF. The CDR3 DNA reads TGTGCCAGCAGCCCCACGGACAGTGAGTGGTGGGGCTACACCTTC.

This clonotype has just one count. Given a much more abundant clone one base away, this may be a read error. The genes are TRBV7-8 and TRBJ2-7; TRBD2 matches 7 bases. This CDR3 contains 12 residues. V trimming: 5 bases; J trimming: 4 bases; junction bases outside the gene matches: 2. Germline assignment: CDR1 SGHVS and CDR2 FQNEAQ. The CDR3 here is CASSGGDYEQYF. Written as DNA, the CDR3 is TGTGCCAGCAGCGGGGGGGATTACGAGCAGTACTTC.

The gene calls are TRBV12-3 or TRBV12-4 and TRBJ1-1; the D gene is possibly TRBD1 (5 bases). CDR3 length: 15 residues. Deletions cut 1 base from V and 3 bases from J, with 12 bases between. In DNA, the CDR3 is TGTGCCAGCAGTTTAGAGGGGTTAAGGGACACTGAAGCTTTCTTT. Protein sequence: CASSLEGLRDTEAFF.

The V and J genes are TRBV3-1 and TRBJ2-5; D not certain. The CDR3 runs 14 residues. Trimming left V 4 bases short and J 0 bases short, with 9 bases between. Germline V lookup: CDR1 LGHDT, CDR2 YNNKEL (reference sequence). The CDR3 DNA sequence: TGTGCCAGCAGCCCCCGGGCGAACCAAGAGACCCAGTACTTC. Translation: CASSPRANQETQYF.

This clonotype was observed a few times. The chain employs TRBV10-3 and TRBJ2-7; D is possibly TRBD2 (6 bases). Deletions cut 3 bases from V and 0 bases from J, with 12 bases between. The germline gives CDR1 ENHRY, CDR2 SYGVKD. The length of the CDR3 is 15 residues. CDR3 amino acids: CAISEGRQVSYEQYF. DNA for the CDR3: TGTGCCATCAGTGAAGGGAGGCAGGTCTCCTACGAGCAGTACTTC.

This clonotype was seen only a few times. This chain joins TRBV29-1 and TRBJ2-7; TRBD1 matches at 11 bases. V shed 3 bases and J 5 bases; nucleotides not matched to a gene: 3. This CDR3 is built from 13 residues. Germline V gives CDR1 SQVTM, CDR2 ANQGSEA. The CDR3 coding sequence is TGCAGCGTTGAGGGACAGGGGGTCAACGAGCAGTACTTC. Encoded protein: CSVEGQGVNEQYF.

The chain is built from TRBV24-1 and TRBJ2-1; 7 positions match TRBD2. CDR1 and CDR2 from the germline V gene are KGHDR and SFDVKD. The CDR3 consists of 13 residues. The J segment lost 14 bases and the V segment lost 4 bases, leaving 10 bases of the junction unmatched. The CDR3 reads CATSEGGTFGKFF. The CDR3 nucleotides read TGTGCCACCAGTGAGGGGGGGACTTTCGGCAAGTTCTTC.

The rearrangement joins TRBV7-2 to TRBJ2-7; D ambiguous. Germline values: CDR1 SGHTA, CDR2 FQGNSA. The CDR3 extends over 14 amino acids. V dropped 6 bases and J dropped 2 bases, with 14 bases sitting between them. CDR3 in DNA: TGTGCCAGCAGAGACCCCCTCTACGCCTACGAGCAGTACTTC. Translated: CASRDPLYAYEQYF.

This clonotype was seen only a few times. The chain recombines TRBV11-2 with TRBJ2-5, with 11 bases aligning to TRBD2. The CDR3 length is 15 residues. V shed 2 bases and J 3 bases; nucleotides not matched to a gene: 2. Germline CDR1 reads SGHAT; CDR2 reads FQNNGV. The CDR3 bases are TGTGCCAGCAGCTTATGGGGACTAGCGGAAGAGACCCAGTACTTC. Translated, it gives CASSLWGLAEETQYF.

This rearrangement joins TRBV12-3 or TRBV12-4 to TRBJ2-1; TRBD2 matches 8 bases. This CDR3 spans 17 amino acids. Trimming at V came to 6 bases and at J to 0 bases, leaving 10 bases not matched to a gene. The CDR3 region has the DNA TGTGCCAGCAGCCCTCGTGGAGCGGGGGACTCCTACAATGAGCAGTTCTTC. It yields the protein CASSPRGAGDSYNEQFF.

The chain uses TRBV20-1 and TRBJ2-3, with a tentative D call TRBD2 (6 bases). CDR3 length equals 18 residues. V dropped 6 bases and J dropped 0 bases, with 25 bases sitting between them. CDR1 and CDR2 (germline): DFQATT, SNEGSKA (reference sequence). The CDR3 loop reads CSASGFGPRSPSTDTQYF. The CDR3 nucleotides read TGCAGTGCCAGCGGGTTTGGCCCCCGCTCGCCTAGCACAGATACGCAGTATTTT.

This clonotype was seen a handful of times. The V call is TRBV30, the J call TRBJ1-1; 7 bases are shared with TRBD1. CDR3 size: 14 residues. Per the germline V gene, CDR1 is GTSNPN and CDR2 is SVGIG (reference sequence). The V segment lost 2 bases and the J segment 1 base; nucleotides outside the gene matches: 4. In DNA, the CDR3 is TGTGCCTGGAGTACAGGGGTCAGGAACACTGAAGCTTTCTTT. Translation: CAWSTGVRNTEAFF.

In this sample, this clonotype turned up a few times. The V and J genes are TRBV12-3 or TRBV12-4 and TRBJ2-7; TRBD1 aligns across 8 bases. The V and J ends lost 2 bases and 4 bases, in that order; junction bases with no gene match: 7. The CDR3 loop spans 15 amino acids. CDR3 sequence: CASSLRTGHQYEQYF. CDR3 nucleotides: TGTGCCAGCAGTTTACGGACAGGGCATCAATACGAGCAGTACTTC.

This clonotype was recorded only once. J is TRBJ2-2 and V is TRBV24-1, with a tentative D call TRBD1 (5 bases). This CDR3 is built from 13 residues. Trimming cost V 5 bases and J 5 bases, with 8 bases left between them. Germline V gene lookup returns CDR1 KGHDR and CDR2 SFDVKD. DNA of the CDR3: TGTGCCACCAGTGTTTACAGGACCGGGGAGCTGTTTTTT. Residues: CATSVYRTGELFF.

The chain is built from TRBV5-5 and TRBJ2-1; 8 bases line up with TRBD2. Germline lookup yields CDR1 SGHKS and CDR2 YYEKEE (reference sequence). J lost 2 bases, V lost 3 bases, and 10 bases had no gene match. This CDR3 is 17 amino acids long. The CDR3 spells CASSSGTGGETYNEQFF. CDR3 DNA: TGTGCCAGCAGCTCCGGGACGGGAGGGGAGACCTACAATGAGCAGTTCTTC. The entire variable domain, with the rest obtained from reference TRBV5-5 and TRBJ2-1, is as follows: DAGVTQSPTHLIKTRGQQVTLRCSPISGHKSVSWYQQVLGQGPQFIFQYYEKEERGRGNFPDRFSARQFPNYSSELNVNALLLGDSALYLCASSSGTGGETYNEQFFGPGTRLTVL.